This entry describes one TCR beta chain. Its specificity is unknown. The data were taken from a study of persistence of HIV-infected CD4 T cells. Trimming stripped 2 bases from V and 0 bases from J, with 4 bases between. The CDR3 contains 14 residues. Germline values: CDR1 KGHSH, CDR2 LQKENI. The immunoSEQ assay was version 4, run in survey mode. TCRdb's copy holds only in-frame clones and misses some; the assay was immunoSEQ multiplex PCR. Here the sample spans about 40,000 clones, 85% to 90% being singletons. Overlapping HIV-1 Gag 15-mer peptides at approximately 0.91 ug per peptide per mL were used. CD40L-negative CD69-negative CD45RO-high memory CD4+ T cells were sorted as populations depleted of antigen-responding cells. Study results and caveats: Within sorted populations, more oligoclonal TCRs accompanied more oligoclonal proviruses.

The J gene is TRBJ1-4, the V gene TRBV18, with D hard to call. This TCR was sampled from an adult with HIV. The donor label of this sample is uncertain. Material: cultured CD4+ T cells from PBMCs, obtained from a patient who received antiretroviral therapy. CDR3 in DNA: TGTGCCAGCTCACCAGCATCAACTAATGAAAAACTGTTTTTT. This codes for CASSPASTNEKLFF.